The TCR beta chain under discussion was sequenced for a study of T cell repertoires in cytomegalovirus infection. Study results and limitations: Summed frequency of shared TCR beta families picked out CMV carriers who also had the relevant HLA.

MiXCR, applied by TCRdb to the reads, yields one record per CDR3 protein. This table has 80,000 or so distinct CDR3 sequences, under 30% appearing once. As to this clonotype: What it binds is not known.

Sequenced material: CD8+ T cells from cultured PBMCs, taken from culture after CMV antigen stimulation. The TCR originated in a human donor in good health (CMV status not recorded). Some clones in this sample may be carry-over from other donors' samples.

The chain's CDR3 is CASSLEYSNQPQHF. Written as DNA, the CDR3 is TGTGCCAGCAGCTTAGAGTATAGCAATCAGCCCCAGCATTTT. This chain connects TRBV7-9 to TRBJ1-5; no firm D call. Germline V gives CDR1 SEHNR, CDR2 FQNEAQ (reference sequence). V lost 1 base to trimming and J lost 0 bases, with 4 bases between them. The CDR3 sequence is 14 residues long.